Presented here are 13 T cell receptor beta chains from one specimen sequenced in a study of CD8 T cells in Susac syndrome. Reverse transcription used about 0.45 to 1 ug RNA and random hexamers. MiXCR, run by TCRdb on the immunoSEQ multiplex PCR reads, gives a single entry per CDR3 protein. The data contain about 200,000 distinct CDR3 sequences, approximately 95% of them singletons. The sequenced sample consisted of CD4+ T cells from PBMCs. The receptors derive from a human donor in good health.

The chain employs TRBV18 and TRBJ1-1; 9 bases match TRBD1. Unmatched junction bases numbered 10, after V lost 4 bases and J lost 10 bases. CDR3 length: 14 amino acids. Germline V gene sequence: CDR1 KGHSH, CDR2 LQKENI. The CDR3 region has the DNA TGTGCCAGCTCACGTCCCGGGGACAGGGAGTCAGCTTTCTTT. It yields the protein CASSRPGDRESAFF.

The CDR3 nucleotides read TGTGCCAGCAGTGGACAGGGGAGCTCCTACAATGAGCAGTTCTTC. Translated, it gives CASSGQGSSYNEQFF. This chain joins TRBV6-6 and TRBJ2-1; 9 positions match TRBD1. This CDR3 is built from 15 residues. CDR1 is MNHNY and CDR2 is SVGAGI in the germline V gene (reference sequence). Trimming removed 5 bases from V and 0 bases from J; junction bases left unmatched: 2.

This chain connects TRBV7-9 to TRBJ2-1, with TRBD2 matching over 10 bases. Germline CDR1 reads SEHNR; CDR2 reads FQNEAQ (reference sequence). The trim removed 0 bases at V and 9 bases at J, leaving 2 bases unmatched. The CDR3 has 14 residues. The CDR3 spells CASSLAEREGEQFF. CDR3 DNA sequence: TGTGCCAGCAGCTTAGCGGAGCGGGAGGGTGAGCAGTTCTTC.

The chain joins TRBV20-1 to TRBJ2-2; 9 bases align to TRBD1. V shed 1 base and J 7 bases; nucleotides not matched to a gene: 7. Germline loops: CDR1 DFQATT, CDR2 SNEGSKA (reference sequence). The CDR3 loop spans 15 amino acids. The CDR3 nucleotides are TGCAGTGCTAGAGGCGGGACAGGGAATGGCGGGGAGCTGTTTTTT. Protein: CSARGGTGNGGELFF.

The chain carries TRBV12-3 or TRBV12-4 and TRBJ1-2; D ambiguous. The CDR3 length is 12 residues. The ends were cut back, 5 bases at V and 4 bases at J, with 8 bases in the middle. For the CDR3, the DNA is TGTGCCAGCAGTCGACTCTCCTATGGCTACACCTTC. This sequence encodes CASSRLSYGYTF.

This chain connects TRBV3-1 to TRBJ1-2, with TRBD1 identical over 8 bases. CDR3 length: 15 amino acids. Germline V gives CDR1 LGHDT, CDR2 YNNKEL (reference sequence). The V gene end was trimmed by 4 bases and the J gene end by 2 bases; junction bases not matched to a gene: 6. The CDR3 spells CASSLTRTGNYGYTF. Here the CDR3 DNA reads TGTGCCAGCAGCCTCACCCGGACAGGGAACTATGGCTACACCTTC.

The V and J genes are TRBV12-3 or TRBV12-4 and TRBJ2-3, with 10 bases fitting TRBD1. The CDR3 consists of 14 residues. The junction had 7 bases not matched to a gene; V was cut back by 6 bases and J by 7 bases. The CDR3 DNA follows: TGTGCCAGCAGCCCGGACAGGGGGGTAAATACGCAGTATTTT. It translates to CASSPDRGVNTQYF.

The chain links TRBV3-1 to TRBJ1-1; TRBD1 agrees at 7 bases. Germline V gives CDR1 LGHDT, CDR2 YNNKEL (reference sequence). V lost 4 bases, J lost 2 bases, and 4 bases stayed unmatched. CDR3 length: 14 amino acids. CDR3 sequence: CASSRQGGNTEAFF. The CDR3 DNA follows: TGTGCCAGCAGCCGACAGGGTGGAAACACTGAAGCTTTCTTT.

J is TRBJ2-4 and V is TRBV3-1, with 7 bases identical to TRBD1. Per the germline V gene, CDR1 is LGHDT and CDR2 is YNNKEL (reference sequence). This CDR3 comprises 11 residues. V gave up 1 base and J gave up 14 bases; unmatched junction bases: 2. CDR3 DNA: TGTGCCAGCAGCCAAGTGGGACAGAAGTACTTC. Amino acids: CASSQVGQKYF.

The chain recombines TRBV3-1 with TRBJ2-3; D remains unclear. V was shortened by 0 bases and J by 0 bases, with 10 bases between the two germline ends. The germline CDR1 and CDR2 sequences are LGHDT and YNNKEL (reference sequence). CDR3 length: 16 residues. CDR3 DNA sequence: TGTGCCAGCAGCCAAGACCGAGCGAAAAGCACAGATACGCAGTATTTT. It encodes CASSQDRAKSTDTQYF.

The chain links TRBV28 to TRBJ2-7; D is uncertain. V dropped 3 bases and J dropped 1 base, with 13 bases sitting between them. Germline V gene data show CDR1 as MDHEN and CDR2 as SYDVKM. This CDR3 contains 15 residues. This CDR3 is CASSLSQRGSYEQYF. CDR3 DNA sequence: TGTGCCAGCAGTTTGTCACAGAGAGGATCCTACGAGCAGTACTTC.

This chain joins TRBV20-1 and TRBJ2-6; a weak D match, TRBD1 (6 bases). Trimming removed 5 bases from V and 2 bases from J, with 13 bases in between. Germline V gives CDR1 DFQATT, CDR2 SNEGSKA (reference sequence). CDR3 length: 15 residues. CDR3 in amino acids: CSAPVQGAGANVLTF. The DNA of the CDR3 is TGCAGTGCTCCCGTACAGGGTGCTGGGGCCAACGTCCTGACTTTC.

The chain employs TRBV9 and TRBJ2-7; weak D call: TRBD1 (5 bases). CDR3 length: 15 residues. V lost 0 bases and J 3 bases, leaving 13 bases between the germline ends. Germline V gene lookup returns CDR1 SGDLS and CDR2 YYNGEE. The CDR3 sequence is CASSVDLGPHYEQYF. The CDR3 nucleotides are TGTGCCAGCAGCGTAGACTTGGGGCCTCACTACGAGCAGTACTTC.